Sequencing of this T cell receptor beta chain was carried out in a study of OX40 agonist ivuxolimab in advanced cancers. Across the study: Dose-escalation subjects each had hepatocellular carcinoma, melanoma, renal cell or head and neck cancer.

The CDR3 runs 15 residues. Germline CDR1 and CDR2: SGHVS and FQNEAQ. With 1 base clipped from V and 4 bases from J, the junction kept 5 bases outside the gene matches. TCRdb's copy holds only in-frame clones and misses some; the assay was immunoSEQ multiplex PCR. The sample has about 81,000 clones, 85% to 95% seen once. The chain joins TRBV7-8 to TRBJ2-7; 9 bases line up with TRBD1. The source is an adult with an advanced solid tumor such as melanoma, head and neck, liver or kidney cancer. Sample: CD4+ or CD8+ T cells sorted from blood, taken in a trial of the OX40 agonist ivuxolimab. The CDR3 DNA is TGTGCCAGCAGCTTAGTCGTGACAGGGGGATACGAGCAGTACTTC. Translated: CASSLVVTGGYEQYF.